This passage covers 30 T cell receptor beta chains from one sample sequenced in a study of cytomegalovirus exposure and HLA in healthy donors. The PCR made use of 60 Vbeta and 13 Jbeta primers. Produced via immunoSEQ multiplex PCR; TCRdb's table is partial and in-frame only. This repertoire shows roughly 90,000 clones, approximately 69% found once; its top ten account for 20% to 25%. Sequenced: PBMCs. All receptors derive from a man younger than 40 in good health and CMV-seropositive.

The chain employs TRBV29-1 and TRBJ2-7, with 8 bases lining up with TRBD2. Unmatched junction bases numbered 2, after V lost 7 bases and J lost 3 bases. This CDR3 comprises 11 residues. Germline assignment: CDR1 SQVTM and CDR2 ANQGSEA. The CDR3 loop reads CSAGGYYEQYF. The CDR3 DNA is TGCAGCGCGGGGGGGTACTACGAGCAGTACTTC.

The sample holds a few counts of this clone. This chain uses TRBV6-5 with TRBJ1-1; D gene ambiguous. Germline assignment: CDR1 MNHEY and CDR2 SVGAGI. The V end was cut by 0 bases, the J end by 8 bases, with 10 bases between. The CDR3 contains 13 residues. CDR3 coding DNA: TGTGCCAGCAGTTACTCAACTAAACTCGAAGCTTTCTTT. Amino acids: CASSYSTKLEAFF.

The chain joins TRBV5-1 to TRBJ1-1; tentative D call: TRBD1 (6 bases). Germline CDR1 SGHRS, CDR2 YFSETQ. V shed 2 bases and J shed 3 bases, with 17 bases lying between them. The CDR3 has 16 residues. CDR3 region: CASSFGGGAGDTEAFF. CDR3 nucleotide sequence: TGCGCCAGCAGCTTCGGGGGGGGCGCAGGGGACACTGAAGCTTTCTTT.

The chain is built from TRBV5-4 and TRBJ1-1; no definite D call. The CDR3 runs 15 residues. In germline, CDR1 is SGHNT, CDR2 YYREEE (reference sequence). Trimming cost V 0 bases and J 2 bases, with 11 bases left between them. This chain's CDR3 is CASSLGAGFNTEAFF. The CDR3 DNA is TGTGCCAGCAGCTTGGGAGCAGGATTTAACACTGAAGCTTTCTTT.

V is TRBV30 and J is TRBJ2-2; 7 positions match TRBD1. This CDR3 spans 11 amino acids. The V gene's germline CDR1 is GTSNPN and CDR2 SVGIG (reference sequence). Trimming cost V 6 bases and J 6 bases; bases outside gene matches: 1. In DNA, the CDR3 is TGTGCCTGCGGACAGGCCGGGGAGCTGTTTTTT. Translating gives CACGQAGELFF. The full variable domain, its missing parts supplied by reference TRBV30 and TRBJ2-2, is SQTIHQWPATLVQPVGSPLSLECTVEGTSNPNLYWYRQAAGRGLQLLFYSVGIGQISSEVPQNLSASRPQDRQFILSSKKLLLSDSGFYLCACGQAGELFFGEGSRLTVL.

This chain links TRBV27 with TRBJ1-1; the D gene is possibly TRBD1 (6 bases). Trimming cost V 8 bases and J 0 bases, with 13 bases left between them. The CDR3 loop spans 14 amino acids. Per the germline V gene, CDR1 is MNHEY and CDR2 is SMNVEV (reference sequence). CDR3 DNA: TGTGCCAGCTCTAGGGGGACCATGAACACTGAAGCTTTCTTT. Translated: CASSRGTMNTEAFF.

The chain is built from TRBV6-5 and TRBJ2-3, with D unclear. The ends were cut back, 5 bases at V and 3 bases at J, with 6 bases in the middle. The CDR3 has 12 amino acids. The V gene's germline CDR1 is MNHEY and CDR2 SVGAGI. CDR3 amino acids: CASSPATDTQYF. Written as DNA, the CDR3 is TGTGCCAGCAGTCCAGCGACAGATACGCAGTATTTT.

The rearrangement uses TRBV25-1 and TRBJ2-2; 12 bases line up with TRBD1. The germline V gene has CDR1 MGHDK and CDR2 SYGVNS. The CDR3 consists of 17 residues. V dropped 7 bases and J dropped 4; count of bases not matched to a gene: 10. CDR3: CASTPGGTGGGTGELFF. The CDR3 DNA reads TGTGCCAGCACTCCAGGGGGGACAGGGGGCGGCACCGGGGAGCTGTTTTTT.

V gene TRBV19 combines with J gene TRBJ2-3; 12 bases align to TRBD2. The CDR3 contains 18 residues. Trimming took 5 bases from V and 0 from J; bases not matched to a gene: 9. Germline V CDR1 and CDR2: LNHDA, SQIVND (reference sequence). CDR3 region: CASSERLAGASSTDTQYF. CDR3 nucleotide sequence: TGTGCCAGTAGTGAGAGACTAGCGGGGGCCTCTAGCACAGATACGCAGTATTTT.

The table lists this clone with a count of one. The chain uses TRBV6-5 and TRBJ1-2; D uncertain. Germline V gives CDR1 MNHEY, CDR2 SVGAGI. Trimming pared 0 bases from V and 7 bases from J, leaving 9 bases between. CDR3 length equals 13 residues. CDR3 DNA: TGTGCCAGCAGTTACTCGAGACGGGGTGGCTACACCTTC. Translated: CASSYSRRGGYTF.

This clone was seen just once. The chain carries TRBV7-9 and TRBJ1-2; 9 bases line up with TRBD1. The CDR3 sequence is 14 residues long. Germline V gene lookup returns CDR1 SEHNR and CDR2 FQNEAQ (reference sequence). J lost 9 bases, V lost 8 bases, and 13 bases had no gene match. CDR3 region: CASARTGAYVSYTF. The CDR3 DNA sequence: TGTGCCAGCGCTCGGACAGGGGCTTATGTTAGCTACACCTTC.

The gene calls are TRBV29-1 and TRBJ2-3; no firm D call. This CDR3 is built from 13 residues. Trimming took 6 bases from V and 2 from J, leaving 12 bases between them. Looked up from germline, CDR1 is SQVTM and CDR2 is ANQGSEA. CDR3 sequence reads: CSVRGENTDTQYF. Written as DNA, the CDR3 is TGCAGCGTAAGAGGCGAAAACACAGATACGCAGTATTTT.

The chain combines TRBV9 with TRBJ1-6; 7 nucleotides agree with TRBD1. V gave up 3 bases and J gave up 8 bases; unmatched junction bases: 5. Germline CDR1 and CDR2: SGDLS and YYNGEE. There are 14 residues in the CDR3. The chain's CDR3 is CASSGGGSYSPLHF. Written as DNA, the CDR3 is TGTGCCAGCAGCGGAGGGGGCTCCTATTCACCCCTCCACTTT.

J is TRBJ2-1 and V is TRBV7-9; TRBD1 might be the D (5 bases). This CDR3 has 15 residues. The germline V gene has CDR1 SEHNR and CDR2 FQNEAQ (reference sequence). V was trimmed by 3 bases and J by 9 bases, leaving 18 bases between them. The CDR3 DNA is TGTGCCAGCAGCTTCTCTCTAGGGGATGGCAGTGAGCAGTTCTTC. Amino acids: CASSFSLGDGSEQFF. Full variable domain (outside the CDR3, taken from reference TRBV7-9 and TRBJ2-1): DTGVSQNPRHKITKRGQNVTFRCDPISEHNRLYWYRQTLGQGPEFLTYFQNEAQLEKSRLLSDRFSAERPKGSFSTLEIQRTEQGDSAMYLCASSFSLGDGSEQFFGPGTRLTVL.

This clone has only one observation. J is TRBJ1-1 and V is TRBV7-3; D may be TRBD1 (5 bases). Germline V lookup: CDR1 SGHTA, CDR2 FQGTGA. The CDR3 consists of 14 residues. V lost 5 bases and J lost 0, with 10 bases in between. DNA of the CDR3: TGTGCCAGCAGCCCGGGGGGGTTGAACACTGAAGCTTTCTTT. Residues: CASSPGGLNTEAFF.

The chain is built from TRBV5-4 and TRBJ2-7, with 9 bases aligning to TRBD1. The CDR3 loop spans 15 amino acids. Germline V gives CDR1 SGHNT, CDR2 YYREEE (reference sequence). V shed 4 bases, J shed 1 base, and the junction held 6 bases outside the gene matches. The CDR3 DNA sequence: TGTGCCAGCAGCCGGGACAGGGCGGTGTCCTACGAGCAGTACTTC. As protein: CASSRDRAVSYEQYF. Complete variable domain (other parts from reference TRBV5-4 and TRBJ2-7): ETGVTQSPTHLIKTRGQQVTLRCSSQSGHNTVSWYQQALGQGPQFIFQYYREEENGRGNFPPRFSGLQFPNYSSELNVNALELDDSALYLCASSRDRAVSYEQYFGPGTRLTVT.

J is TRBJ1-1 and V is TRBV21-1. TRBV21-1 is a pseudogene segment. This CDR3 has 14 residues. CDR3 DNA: TGTGCCAGCAGCAATGGAGGGGATGGCGCTGAAGCTTTCTTT. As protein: CASSNGGDGAEAFF.

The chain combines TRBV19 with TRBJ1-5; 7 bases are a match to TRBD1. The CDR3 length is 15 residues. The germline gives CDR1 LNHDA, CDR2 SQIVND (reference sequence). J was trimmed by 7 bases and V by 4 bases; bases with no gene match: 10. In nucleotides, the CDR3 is TGTGCCAGTAGTACCGAGACAGGGTTGAGACAGCCCCAGCATTTT. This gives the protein CASSTETGLRQPQHF.

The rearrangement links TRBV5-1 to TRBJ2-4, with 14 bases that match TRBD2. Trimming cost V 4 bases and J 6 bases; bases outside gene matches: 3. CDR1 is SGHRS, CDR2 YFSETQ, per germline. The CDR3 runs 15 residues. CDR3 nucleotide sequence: TGCGCCAGCAGCCCCGGGACTAGCGGGAGAAACATTCAGTACTTC. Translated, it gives CASSPGTSGRNIQYF.

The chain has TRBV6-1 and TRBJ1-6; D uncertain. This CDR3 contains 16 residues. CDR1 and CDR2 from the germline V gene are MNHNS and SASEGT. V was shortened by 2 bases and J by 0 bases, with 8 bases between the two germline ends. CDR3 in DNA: TGTGCCAGCAGTGAAATAGAGGGCTCCTATAATTCACCCCTCCACTTT. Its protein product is CASSEIEGSYNSPLHF.

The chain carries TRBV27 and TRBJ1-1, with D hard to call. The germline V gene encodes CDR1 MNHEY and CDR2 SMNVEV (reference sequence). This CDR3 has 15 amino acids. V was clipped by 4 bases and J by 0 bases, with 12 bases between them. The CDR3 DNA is TGTGCCAGCAGTTCCCGACCGGAGATGAACACTGAAGCTTTCTTT. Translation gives CASSSRPEMNTEAFF.

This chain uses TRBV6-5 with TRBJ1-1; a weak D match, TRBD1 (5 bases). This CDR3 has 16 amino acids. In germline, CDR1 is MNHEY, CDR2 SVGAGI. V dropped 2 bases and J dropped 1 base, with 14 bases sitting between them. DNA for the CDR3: TGTGCCAGCAGTTACGGGGCGGCCCCGCCGAACACTGAAGCTTTCTTT. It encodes CASSYGAAPPNTEAFF.

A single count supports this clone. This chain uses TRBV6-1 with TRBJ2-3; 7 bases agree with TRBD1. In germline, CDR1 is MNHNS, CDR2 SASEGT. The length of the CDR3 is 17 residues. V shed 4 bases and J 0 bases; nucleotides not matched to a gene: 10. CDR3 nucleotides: TGTGCCAGCAGTGCCAACAGGGGAGCGCTTAGCACAGATACGCAGTATTTT. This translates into CASSANRGALSTDTQYF.

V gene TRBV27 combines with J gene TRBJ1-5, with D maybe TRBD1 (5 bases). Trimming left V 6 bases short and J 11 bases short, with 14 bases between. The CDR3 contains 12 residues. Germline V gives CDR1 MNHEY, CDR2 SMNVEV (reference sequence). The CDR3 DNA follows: TGTGCCAGCAGGCAGGGCCCGGGGGCCCAGCATTTT. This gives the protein CASRQGPGAQHF.

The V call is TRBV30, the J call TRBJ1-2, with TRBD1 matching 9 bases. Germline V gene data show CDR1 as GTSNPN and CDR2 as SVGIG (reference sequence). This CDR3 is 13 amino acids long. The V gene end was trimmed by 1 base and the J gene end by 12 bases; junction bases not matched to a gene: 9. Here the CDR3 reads CAWSEWGQGRDTF. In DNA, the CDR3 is TGTGCCTGGAGTGAGTGGGGACAGGGTAGGGACACCTTC.

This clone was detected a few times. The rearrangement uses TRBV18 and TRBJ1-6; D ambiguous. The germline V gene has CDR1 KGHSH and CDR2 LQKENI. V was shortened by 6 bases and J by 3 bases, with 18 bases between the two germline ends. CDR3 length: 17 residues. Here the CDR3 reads CASSPALVSNYNSPLHF. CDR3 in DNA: TGTGCCAGCTCCCCAGCGTTGGTCTCTAACTATAATTCACCCCTCCACTTT.

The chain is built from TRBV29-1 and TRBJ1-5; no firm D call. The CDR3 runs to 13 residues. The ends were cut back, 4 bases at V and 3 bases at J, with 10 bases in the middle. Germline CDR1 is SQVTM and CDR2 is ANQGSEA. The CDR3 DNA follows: TGCAGCGTTGGGGAGGGCCTCAATCAGCCCCAGCATTTT. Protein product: CSVGEGLNQPQHF.

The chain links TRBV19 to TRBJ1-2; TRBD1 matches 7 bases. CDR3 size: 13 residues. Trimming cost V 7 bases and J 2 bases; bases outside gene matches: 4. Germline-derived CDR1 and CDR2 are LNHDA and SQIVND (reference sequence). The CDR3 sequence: CASTPQGNYGYTF. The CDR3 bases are TGTGCCAGTACCCCACAGGGGAACTATGGCTACACCTTC.

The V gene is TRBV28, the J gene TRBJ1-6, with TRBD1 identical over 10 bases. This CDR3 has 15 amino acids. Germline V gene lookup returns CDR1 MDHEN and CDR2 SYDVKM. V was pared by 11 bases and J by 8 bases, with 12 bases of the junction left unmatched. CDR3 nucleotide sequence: TGTGCCTGCAATACGCCGGGACAGGGGTATTCACCCCTCCACTTT. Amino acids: CACNTPGQGYSPLHF.

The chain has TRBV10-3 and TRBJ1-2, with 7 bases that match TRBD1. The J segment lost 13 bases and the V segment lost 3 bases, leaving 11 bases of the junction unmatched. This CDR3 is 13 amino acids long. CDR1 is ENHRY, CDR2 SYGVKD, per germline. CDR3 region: CAISDGQDAISTF. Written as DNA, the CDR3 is TGTGCCATCAGTGATGGACAGGACGCTATTAGCACCTTC.